This paragraph reports one T cell receptor beta chain. A much larger clone sits a single nucleotide away, making a read error possible. The use of previously described methods and listed TCR primers produced the bulk TCR libraries. MiXCR, applied by TCRdb to the PCR reads, yields one record per CDR3 protein. This sample has some 100,000 distinct CDR3 sequences; 36% occur once, and the top ten carry 4% to 5%. The data are from a study of molecular identifiers for immune sequencing clone quantification. The CDR3 totals 16 residues. Germline loops: CDR1 SEHNR, CDR2 FQNEAQ (reference sequence). J gave up 0 bases and V 10 bases, and 7 bases lay outside the gene matches. Sorted cell numbers of roughly 17,000 to 1,000,000, with 10%, 30% or 50% RNA, served as input for naive CD8 libraries. The authors gated naive CD8 T cells as CD8+CD4-CCR7+CD45RA+ for sorting.

This sequence originates from a human donor in good health. Some libraries in this study had Jurkat cell RNA spiked in. Sequenced sample: naive CD8+ T cells from blood, with Jurkat cell RNA spiked in. Stated subset: FACS-sorted CD8+CD4-CCR7+CD45RA+ naive T cells. The chain combines TRBV7-9 with TRBJ2-6; 9 bases agree with TRBD1. CDR3 bases: TGTGCCACTGAACCGGGACAGGGCTCTGGGGCCAACGTCCTGACTTTC. As protein: CATEPGQGSGANVLTF.